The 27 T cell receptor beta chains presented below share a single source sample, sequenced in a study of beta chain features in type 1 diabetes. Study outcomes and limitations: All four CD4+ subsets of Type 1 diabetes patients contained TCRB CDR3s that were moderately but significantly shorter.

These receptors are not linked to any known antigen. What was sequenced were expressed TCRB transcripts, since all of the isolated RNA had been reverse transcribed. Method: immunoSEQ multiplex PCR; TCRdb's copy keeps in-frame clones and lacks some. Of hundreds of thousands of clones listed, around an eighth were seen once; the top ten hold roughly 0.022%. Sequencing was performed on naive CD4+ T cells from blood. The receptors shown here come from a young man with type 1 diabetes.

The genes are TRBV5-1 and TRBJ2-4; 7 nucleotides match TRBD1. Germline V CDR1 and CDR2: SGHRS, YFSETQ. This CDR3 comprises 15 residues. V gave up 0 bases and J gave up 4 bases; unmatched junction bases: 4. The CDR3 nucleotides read TGCGCCAGCAGCTTGGGTGGGACAGATAAAAACATTCAGTACTTC. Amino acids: CASSLGGTDKNIQYF. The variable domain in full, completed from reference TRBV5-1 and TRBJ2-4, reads KAGVTQTPRYLIKTRGQQVTLSCSPISGHRSVSWYQQTPGQGLQFLFEYFSETQRNKGNFPGRFSGRQFSNSRSEMNVSTLELGDSALYLCASSLGGTDKNIQYFGAGTRLSVL.

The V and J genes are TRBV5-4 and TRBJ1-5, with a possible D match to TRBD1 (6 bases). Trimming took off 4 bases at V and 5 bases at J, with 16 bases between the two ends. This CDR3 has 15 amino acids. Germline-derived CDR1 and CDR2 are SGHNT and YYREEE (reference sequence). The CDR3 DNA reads TGTGCCAGCAGCCATGGAGGTCAGGGGCATCAGCCCCAGCATTTT. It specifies CASSHGGQGHQPQHF. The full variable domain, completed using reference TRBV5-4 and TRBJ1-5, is ETGVTQSPTHLIKTRGQQVTLRCSSQSGHNTVSWYQQALGQGPQFIFQYYREEENGRGNFPPRFSGLQFPNYSSELNVNALELDDSALYLCASSHGGQGHQPQHFGDGTRLSIL.

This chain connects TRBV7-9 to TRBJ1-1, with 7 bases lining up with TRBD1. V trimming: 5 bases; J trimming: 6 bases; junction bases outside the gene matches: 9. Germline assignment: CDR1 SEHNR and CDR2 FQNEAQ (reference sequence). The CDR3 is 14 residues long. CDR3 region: CASSRRDRGAEAFF. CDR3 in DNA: TGTGCCAGCAGCCGACGGGACAGAGGCGCTGAAGCTTTCTTT. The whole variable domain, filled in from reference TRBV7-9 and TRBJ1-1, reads DTGVSQNPRHKITKRGQNVTFRCDPISEHNRLYWYRQTLGQGPEFLTYFQNEAQLEKSRLLSDRFSAERPKGSFSTLEIQRTEQGDSAMYLCASSRRDRGAEAFFGQGTRLTVV.

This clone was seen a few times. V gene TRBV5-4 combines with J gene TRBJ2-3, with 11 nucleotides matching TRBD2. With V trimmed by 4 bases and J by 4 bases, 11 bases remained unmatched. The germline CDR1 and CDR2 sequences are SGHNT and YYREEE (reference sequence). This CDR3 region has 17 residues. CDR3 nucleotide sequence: TGTGCCAGCAGCGCCCATCTAGCGGGGGGCGGACCAGATACGCAGTATTTT. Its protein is CASSAHLAGGGPDTQYF.

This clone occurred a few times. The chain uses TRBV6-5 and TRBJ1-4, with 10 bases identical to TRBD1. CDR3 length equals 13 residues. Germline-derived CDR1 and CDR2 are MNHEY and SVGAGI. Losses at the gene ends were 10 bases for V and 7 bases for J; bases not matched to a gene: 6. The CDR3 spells CATGTGESEKLFF. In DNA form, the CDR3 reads TGTGCCACTGGGACAGGGGAGAGTGAAAAACTGTTTTTT.

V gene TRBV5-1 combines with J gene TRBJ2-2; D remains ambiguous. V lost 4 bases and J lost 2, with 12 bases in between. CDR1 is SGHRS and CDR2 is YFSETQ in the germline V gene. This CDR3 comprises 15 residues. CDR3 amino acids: CASSPGVHNTGELFF. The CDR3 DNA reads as TGCGCCAGCAGCCCCGGAGTGCACAACACCGGGGAGCTGTTTTTT.

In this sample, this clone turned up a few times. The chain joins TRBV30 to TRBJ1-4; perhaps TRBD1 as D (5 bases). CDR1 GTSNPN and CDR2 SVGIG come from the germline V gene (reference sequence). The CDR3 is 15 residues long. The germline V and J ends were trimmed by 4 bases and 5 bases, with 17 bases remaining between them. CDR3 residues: CAWTPSGGENEKLFF. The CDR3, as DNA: TGTGCCTGGACCCCGAGCGGGGGGGAGAATGAAAAACTGTTTTTT.

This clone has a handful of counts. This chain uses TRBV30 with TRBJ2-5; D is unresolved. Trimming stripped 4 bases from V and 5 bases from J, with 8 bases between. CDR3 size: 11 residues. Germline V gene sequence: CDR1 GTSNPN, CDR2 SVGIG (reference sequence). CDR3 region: CAWTSVETQYF. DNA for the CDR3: TGTGCCTGGACTAGTGTTGAGACCCAGTACTTC.

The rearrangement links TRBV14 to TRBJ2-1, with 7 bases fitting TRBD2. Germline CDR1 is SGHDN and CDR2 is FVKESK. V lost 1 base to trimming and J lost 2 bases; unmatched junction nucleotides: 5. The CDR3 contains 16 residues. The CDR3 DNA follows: TGTGCCAGCAGCCAAGGGTCTAGCGGCCCCTACAATGAGCAGTTCTTC. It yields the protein CASSQGSSGPYNEQFF.

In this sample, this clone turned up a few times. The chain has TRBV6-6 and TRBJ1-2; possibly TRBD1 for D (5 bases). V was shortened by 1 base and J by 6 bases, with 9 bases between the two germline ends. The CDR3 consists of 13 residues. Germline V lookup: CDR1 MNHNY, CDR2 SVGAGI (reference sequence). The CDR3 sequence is CASSYWGENGYTF. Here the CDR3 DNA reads TGTGCCAGCAGTTACTGGGGGGAAAATGGCTACACCTTC.

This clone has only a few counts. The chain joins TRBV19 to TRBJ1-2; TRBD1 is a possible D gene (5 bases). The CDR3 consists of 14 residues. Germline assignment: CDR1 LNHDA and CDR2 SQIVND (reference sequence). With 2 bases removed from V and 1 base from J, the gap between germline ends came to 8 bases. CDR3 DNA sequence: TGTGCCAGTAGTATAACAGGAATTAACTATGGCTACACCTTC. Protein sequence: CASSITGINYGYTF.

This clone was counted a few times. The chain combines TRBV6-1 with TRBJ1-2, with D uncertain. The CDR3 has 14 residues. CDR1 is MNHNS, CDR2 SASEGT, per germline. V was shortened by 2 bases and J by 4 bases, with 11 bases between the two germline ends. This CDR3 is CASSERFPSYGYTF. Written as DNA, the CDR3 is TGTGCCAGCAGTGAACGGTTCCCGAGCTATGGCTACACCTTC.

CDR3 DNA: TGTGCCAGCAGCCGAGAGGGGCAGACCGGGGAGCTGTTTTTT. Its translation: CASSREGQTGELFF. The genes are TRBV7-9 and TRBJ2-2; D tentatively reads TRBD1 or TRBD2 (5 bases each). V was shortened by 5 bases and J by 5 bases, with 12 bases between the two germline ends. The germline V gene encodes CDR1 SEHNR and CDR2 FQNEAQ (reference sequence). CDR3 size: 14 residues.

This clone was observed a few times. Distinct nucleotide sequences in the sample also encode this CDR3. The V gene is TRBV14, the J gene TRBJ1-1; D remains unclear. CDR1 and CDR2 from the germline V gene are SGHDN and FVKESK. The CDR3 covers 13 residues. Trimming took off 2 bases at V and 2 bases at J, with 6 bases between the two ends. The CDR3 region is CASSQRRNTEAFF. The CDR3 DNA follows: TGTGCCAGCAGCCAAAGGAGAAACACTGAAGCTTTCTTT.

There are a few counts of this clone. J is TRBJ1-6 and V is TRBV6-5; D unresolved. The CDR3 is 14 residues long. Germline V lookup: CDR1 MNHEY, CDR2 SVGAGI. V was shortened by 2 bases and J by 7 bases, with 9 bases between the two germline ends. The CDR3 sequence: CASSYRRENSPLHF. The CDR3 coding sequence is TGTGCCAGCAGTTACAGGAGGGAGAATTCACCCCTCCACTTT.

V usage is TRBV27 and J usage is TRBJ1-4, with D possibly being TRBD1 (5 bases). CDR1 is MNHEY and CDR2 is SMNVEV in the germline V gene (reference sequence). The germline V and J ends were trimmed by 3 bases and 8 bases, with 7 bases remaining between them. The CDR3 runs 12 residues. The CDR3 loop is CASSFTGEKLFF. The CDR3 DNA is TGTGCCAGCAGTTTCACAGGAGAAAAACTGTTTTTT.

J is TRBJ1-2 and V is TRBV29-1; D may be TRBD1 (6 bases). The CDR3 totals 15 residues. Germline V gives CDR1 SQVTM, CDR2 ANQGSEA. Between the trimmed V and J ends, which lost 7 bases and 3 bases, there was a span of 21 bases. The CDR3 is CSAPVGLTGDYGYTF. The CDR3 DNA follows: TGCAGCGCACCCGTTGGATTGACAGGTGACTATGGCTACACCTTC.

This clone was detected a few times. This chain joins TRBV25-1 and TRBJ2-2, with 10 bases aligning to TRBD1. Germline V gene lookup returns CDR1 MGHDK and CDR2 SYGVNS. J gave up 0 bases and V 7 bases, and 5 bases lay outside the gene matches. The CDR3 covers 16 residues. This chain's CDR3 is CASTGTGASNTGELFF. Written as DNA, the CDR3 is TGTGCCAGCACCGGGACAGGGGCCTCGAACACCGGGGAGCTGTTTTTT.

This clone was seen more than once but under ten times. The CDR3 loop reads CASSLLDSRLQETQYF. CDR3 sequence (DNA): TGTGCCAGCAGCTTACTGGACTCAAGGCTGCAAGAGACCCAGTACTTC. The chain joins TRBV7-9 to TRBJ2-5; TRBD2 is a possible D gene (5 bases). Per the germline V gene, CDR1 is SEHNR and CDR2 is FQNEAQ (reference sequence). There are 16 residues in the CDR3. The V end lost 2 bases, the J end lost 2 bases, and 15 bases lay between the germline ends.

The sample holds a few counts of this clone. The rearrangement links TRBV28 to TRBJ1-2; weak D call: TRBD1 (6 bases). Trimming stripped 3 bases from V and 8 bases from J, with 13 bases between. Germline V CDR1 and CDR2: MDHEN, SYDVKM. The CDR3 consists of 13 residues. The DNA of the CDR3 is TGTGCCAGCAGTTTGGCGGGGGCGCGCGGCTACACCTTC. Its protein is CASSLAGARGYTF.

This CDR3 is CASSLEGHLQETQYF. The CDR3 DNA reads as TGTGCCAGCAGCCTTGAGGGGCATCTCCAAGAGACCCAGTACTTC. The genes are TRBV6-5 and TRBJ2-5; D may correspond to TRBD1 or TRBD2 (5 bases each). CDR1 is MNHEY and CDR2 is SVGAGI in the germline V gene. The V end was cut by 6 bases, the J end by 1 base, with 15 bases between. The CDR3 covers 15 residues.

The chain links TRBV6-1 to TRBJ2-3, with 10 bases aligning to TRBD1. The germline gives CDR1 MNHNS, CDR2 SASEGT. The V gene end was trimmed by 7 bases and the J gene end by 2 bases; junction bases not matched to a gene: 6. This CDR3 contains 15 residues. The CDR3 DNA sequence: TGTGCCAGCACCTGGGACAGGGGCTACACAGATACGCAGTATTTT. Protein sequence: CASTWDRGYTDTQYF.

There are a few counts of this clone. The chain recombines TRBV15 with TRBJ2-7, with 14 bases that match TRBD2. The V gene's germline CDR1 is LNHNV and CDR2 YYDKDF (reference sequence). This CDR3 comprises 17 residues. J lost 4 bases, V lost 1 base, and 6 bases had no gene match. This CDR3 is CATSRAGGLAGEYEQYF. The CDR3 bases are TGTGCCACCAGCAGAGCCGGGGGACTAGCGGGGGAATACGAGCAGTACTTC.

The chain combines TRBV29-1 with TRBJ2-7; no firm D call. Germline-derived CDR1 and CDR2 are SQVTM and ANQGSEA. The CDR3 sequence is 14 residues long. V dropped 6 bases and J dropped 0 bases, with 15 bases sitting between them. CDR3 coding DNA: TGCAGCGTCACCGACGGCCGTACCTCCTACGAGCAGTACTTC. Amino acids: CSVTDGRTSYEQYF.

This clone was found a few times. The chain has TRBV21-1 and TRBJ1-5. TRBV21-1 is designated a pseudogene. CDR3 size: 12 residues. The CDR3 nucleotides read TGTGCCAGCAGCCGGGGGACTCAGCCCCAGCATTTT. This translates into CASSRGTQPQHF.

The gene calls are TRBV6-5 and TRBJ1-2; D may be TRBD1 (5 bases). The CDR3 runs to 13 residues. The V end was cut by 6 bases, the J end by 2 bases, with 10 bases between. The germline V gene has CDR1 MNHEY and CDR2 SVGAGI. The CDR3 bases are TGTGCCAGCAGCCCCGACAGAAACTATGGCTACACCTTC. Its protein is CASSPDRNYGYTF.

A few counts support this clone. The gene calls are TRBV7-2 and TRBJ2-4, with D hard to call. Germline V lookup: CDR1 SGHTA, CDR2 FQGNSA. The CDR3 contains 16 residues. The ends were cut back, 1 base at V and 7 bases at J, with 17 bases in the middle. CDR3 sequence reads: CASSLVLTGLENIQYF. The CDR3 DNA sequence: TGTGCCAGCAGCTTAGTCCTCACGGGCCTCGAGAACATTCAGTACTTC.